The 20 T cell receptor beta chains below come from one sample, sequenced in a study of T cells in Graves' hyperthyroidism and ophthalmopathy. From RNA transcripts, TCR beta CDR3 regions were amplified. First-round RT-PCR of the TCR CDR3 relied on the HTBI primer set. TCRdb analysed the multiplex PCR reads with MiXCR anew, one entry per CDR3 protein. The sample lists fewer than 600,000 distinct CDR3 sequences, approximately 15% occurring once. The source material was blood. These receptors were obtained from a woman aged 18-35 years with Graves' hyperthyroidism.

This clonotype appeared a few times. The chain links TRBV27 to TRBJ1-2; no reliable D call. The CDR3 consists of 12 residues. The V gene lost 5 bases and the J gene lost 9 bases, with 13 bases spanning the gap. The germline V gene encodes CDR1 MNHEY and CDR2 SMNVEV (reference sequence). The CDR3 loop reads CASSPRAGRYTF. CDR3 DNA sequence: TGTGCCAGCAGTCCCCGGGCCGGGCGCTACACCTTC.

This clonotype was recorded at least ten times. V usage is TRBV14 and J usage is TRBJ2-1; TRBD1 is a possible D gene (6 bases). The CDR3 has 14 amino acids. Germline values: CDR1 SGHDN, CDR2 FVKESK. The V gene lost 4 bases and the J gene lost 4 bases, with 11 bases spanning the gap. The CDR3 DNA reads as TGTGCCAGCAGCCCGAGGACAGATTACAATGAGCAGTTCTTC. Protein sequence: CASSPRTDYNEQFF.

This chain joins TRBV2 and TRBJ1-4; 7 nucleotides match TRBD1. The CDR3 loop spans 13 amino acids. Trimming took 11 bases from V and 8 from J; bases not matched to a gene: 11. Germline CDR1 is SNHLY and CDR2 is FYNNEI. The CDR3 reads CAGQYRGREKLFF. CDR3 in DNA: TGTGCCGGACAGTACAGGGGACGAGAAAAACTGTTTTTT. Based on the CDR3 plus reference TRBV2 and TRBJ1-4, the full variable domain is EPEVTQTPSHQVTQMGQEVILRCVPISNHLYFYWYRQILGQKVEFLVSFYNNEISEKSEIFDDQFSVERPDGSNFTLKIRSTKLEDSAMYFCAGQYRGREKLFFGSGTQLSVL.

This clonotype was detected ten times or more. The chain joins TRBV6-5 to TRBJ2-5; D might be TRBD2 (6 bases). Trimming took 2 bases from V and 2 from J, leaving 15 bases between them. There are 16 residues in the CDR3. CDR1 is MNHEY, CDR2 SVGAGI, per germline. The CDR3 loop is CASSYGVGGRQETQYF. CDR3 DNA: TGTGCCAGCAGTTACGGTGTTGGGGGGAGGCAAGAGACCCAGTACTTC.

On this clonotype itself: With a much larger clone just one base away, this may be a read error. The rearrangement joins TRBV29-1 to TRBJ2-7; TRBD1 matches at 9 bases. The CDR3 is 12 amino acids. V was clipped by 7 bases and J by 6 bases; unmatched bases: 7. Looked up from germline, CDR1 is SQVTM and CDR2 is ANQGSEA. The CDR3 nucleotides read TGCAGCGCGGGACAGGGTTTCCGCGAGCAGTACTTC. It is translated as CSAGQGFREQYF.

The chain uses TRBV5-1 and TRBJ1-2; D possibly corresponds to TRBD1 (5 bases). Trimming took 0 bases from V and 6 from J, leaving 12 bases between them. Germline V gene sequence: CDR1 SGHRS, CDR2 YFSETQ. This CDR3 has 14 amino acids. For the CDR3, the DNA is TGCGCCAGCAGCTTGGCGTGGCAGGGAGATGGCTACACCTTC. Translating gives CASSLAWQGDGYTF. Complete variable domain (other parts from reference TRBV5-1 and TRBJ1-2): KAGVTQTPRYLIKTRGQQVTLSCSPISGHRSVSWYQQTPGQGLQFLFEYFSETQRNKGNFPGRFSGRQFSNSRSEMNVSTLELGDSALYLCASSLAWQGDGYTFGSGTRLTVV.

This clonotype was detected many times. The chain uses TRBV20-1 and TRBJ2-1; the D gene is possibly TRBD2 (6 bases). Trimming removed 0 bases from V and 2 bases from J, with 11 bases in between. The CDR3 loop spans 15 amino acids. The germline gives CDR1 DFQATT, CDR2 SNEGSKA (reference sequence). The CDR3 is CSARDLTGAYNEQFF. In DNA, the CDR3 is TGCAGTGCTAGAGATCTTACGGGGGCCTACAATGAGCAGTTCTTC.

This clonotype was counted ten times or more. The rearrangement links TRBV20-1 to TRBJ1-6; 10 bases map to TRBD1. Germline CDR1 and CDR2: DFQATT and SNEGSKA (reference sequence). The CDR3 runs to 18 residues. The J segment lost 0 bases and the V segment lost 6 bases, leaving 11 bases of the junction unmatched. The CDR3 region has the DNA TGCAGTGCCCGTGGACAGGGGGTTAGGAGCTCCTATAATTCACCCCTCCACTTT. This codes for CSARGQGVRSSYNSPLHF.

This clonotype was counted ten times or more. The J gene is TRBJ2-1, the V gene TRBV20-1; TRBD2 aligns across 11 bases. Unmatched junction bases numbered 2, after V lost 5 bases and J lost 2 bases. This CDR3 comprises 14 residues. CDR1 is DFQATT and CDR2 is SNEGSKA in the germline V gene (reference sequence). CDR3 DNA: TGCAGTGCTTTAGCGGGAGGGACCTACAATGAGCAGTTCTTC. It encodes CSALAGGTYNEQFF.

This clonotype has a count of ten or more. The chain combines TRBV12-3 or TRBV12-4 with TRBJ2-1; the D gene is possibly TRBD2 (6 bases). V was cut by 7 bases and J by 3 bases, with 19 bases left in between. The CDR3 loop spans 16 amino acids. CDR3 bases: TGTGCCAGCACCCAGTTTATTGGCGGGGACTACAATGAGCAGTTCTTC. This gives the protein CASTQFIGGDYNEQFF.

This clonotype was seen ten or more times. CDR3 sequence (DNA): TGTGCCAGCAGATCTACAGGGGGGGGGGCCCAAGAGACCCAGTACTTC. This gives the protein CASRSTGGGAQETQYF. The rearrangement uses TRBV27 and TRBJ2-5; TRBD1 is a possible D gene (8 bases). Looked up from germline, CDR1 is MNHEY and CDR2 is SMNVEV (reference sequence). Trimming left V 6 bases short and J 1 base short, with 18 bases between. The length of the CDR3 is 16 residues.

For the CDR3, the DNA is TGTGCCAGCAGTGTGTCTCGACAGGGAAACACTGAAGCTTTCTTT. The encoded protein is CASSVSRQGNTEAFF. This chain uses TRBV2 with TRBJ1-1; 7 bases agree with TRBD1. J was trimmed by 2 bases and V by 4 bases; bases with no gene match: 7. The CDR3 has 15 amino acids. CDR1 is SNHLY and CDR2 is FYNNEI in the germline V gene.

This clonotype was counted ten times or more. The J gene is TRBJ1-1, the V gene TRBV5-1; a weak D match, TRBD1 (5 bases). CDR3 length equals 14 residues. The germline V gene has CDR1 SGHRS and CDR2 YFSETQ. Trimming shortened V by 4 bases and J by 2 bases, and 12 bases separated the two germline ends. The CDR3 is CASSHYRGNTEAFF. CDR3 DNA: TGCGCCAGCAGCCATTATAGGGGAAACACTGAAGCTTTCTTT.

This clonotype has a count of ten or more. The chain joins TRBV11-2 to TRBJ1-2; D is unclear. Germline V gives CDR1 SGHAT, CDR2 FQNNGV. Deletions cut 0 bases from V and 4 bases from J, with 9 bases between. The CDR3 sequence is 14 residues long. The CDR3 here is CASSLDGTAYGYTF. The CDR3 region has the DNA TGTGCCAGCAGCTTAGATGGAACAGCCTATGGCTACACCTTC.

Ten or more counts support this clonotype. V is TRBV2 and J is TRBJ1-5, with TRBD1 as a possible D gene (5 bases). V was trimmed by 3 bases and J by 1 base, leaving 10 bases between them. The CDR3 consists of 15 residues. Per the germline V gene, CDR1 is SNHLY and CDR2 is FYNNEI. CDR3 coding DNA: TGTGCCAGCAGTGATAGGGGCGGGAGCAATCAGCCCCAGCATTTT. This encodes CASSDRGGSNQPQHF.

Comments on this clonotype: A much larger clone differs by one base, so this may be a read error. The V gene is TRBV13, the J gene TRBJ2-7; the D gene is possibly TRBD1 (6 bases). CDR3 size: 13 residues. The germline V gene has CDR1 PRHDT and CDR2 FYEKMQ (reference sequence). Trimming cost V 5 bases and J 5 bases, with 13 bases left between them. CDR3 amino acids: CASSQTGFHEQYF. DNA of the CDR3: TGTGCCAGCAGCCAAACAGGGTTCCACGAGCAGTACTTC.

This clonotype has at least ten counts. The chain has TRBV11-1 and TRBJ1-1; D remains ambiguous. V lost 3 bases to trimming and J lost 6 bases, with 11 bases between them. The CDR3 extends over 13 amino acids. Germline assignment: CDR1 SGHAT and CDR2 FQDESV (reference sequence). The DNA for the CDR3 is TGTGCCAGCAGCTTGAGGGCAGTCCCTGAAGCTTTCTTT. It translates to CASSLRAVPEAFF.

This chain uses TRBV20-1 with TRBJ2-3, with D maybe TRBD1 (7 bases). V lost 4 bases and J lost 0, with 17 bases in between. CDR1 and CDR2 from the germline V gene are DFQATT and SNEGSKA (reference sequence). This CDR3 has 16 amino acids. CDR3 sequence: CSATGVGGLSTDTQYF. The CDR3 DNA sequence: TGCAGTGCTACGGGGGTAGGGGGCTTAAGCACAGATACGCAGTATTTT.

The chain couples TRBV3-1 to TRBJ2-1, with D possibly TRBD2 on 5 matching bases. Germline lookup yields CDR1 LGHDT and CDR2 YNNKEL (reference sequence). V was shortened by 4 bases and J by 16 bases, with 23 bases between the two germline ends. The CDR3 has 14 residues. This CDR3 reads CASSPPGVGAKCFF. The CDR3 DNA follows: TGTGCCAGCAGCCCCCCCGGGGTAGGAGCTAAGTGTTTCTTC.

This clonotype was detected ten times or more. The chain uses TRBV19 and TRBJ2-1; TRBD2 matches at 12 bases. Germline V gives CDR1 LNHDA, CDR2 SQIVND (reference sequence). The V and J ends lost 4 bases and 3 bases, in that order; junction bases with no gene match: 7. The CDR3 covers 17 residues. CDR3 bases: TGTGCCAGTAGTACTAGGACTAGCGGGGACCGCTACAATGAGCAGTTCTTC. Encoded protein: CASSTRTSGDRYNEQFF.